Below, 22 T cell receptor beta chains from the same sample are listed, as sequenced in a study of blood T cell repertoires in COVID-19. The protocol was immunoSEQ multiplex PCR, while the TCRdb copy is restricted to in-frame clones and leaves out a portion. The sample holds approximately 250,000 clones, around four fifths seen once. Material: peripheral blood. The source of these receptors is a woman between 55 and 75 years old with active or convalescent COVID-19.

This clone was seen a few times. The chain combines TRBV30 with TRBJ1-4, with TRBD1 as a possible D gene (6 bases). Germline CDR1 is GTSNPN and CDR2 is SVGIG (reference sequence). V shed 3 bases and J shed 0 bases, with 8 bases lying between them. This CDR3 has 14 residues. The CDR3 DNA reads as TGTGCCTGGAGGGACAGTGCAACTAATGAAAAACTGTTTTTT. It codes for CAWRDSATNEKLFF.

This rearrangement joins TRBV5-1 to TRBJ2-7, with no clear D. Trimming took 1 base from V and 2 from J, leaving 7 bases between them. The CDR3 has 13 residues. Germline CDR1 SGHRS, CDR2 YFSETQ. The CDR3 loop reads CASSLHTAYEQYF. CDR3 in DNA: TGCGCCAGCAGCTTGCATACAGCCTACGAGCAGTACTTC.

This rearrangement joins TRBV2 to TRBJ2-1; TRBD2 agrees at 9 bases. V gave up 3 bases and J gave up 6 bases; unmatched junction bases: 12. The CDR3 has 17 residues. The germline gives CDR1 SNHLY, CDR2 FYNNEI. CDR3 sequence (DNA): TGTGCCAGCAGTGATTTCCTGGTAGCGGGGGCTGTCAATGAGCAGTTCTTC. It translates to CASSDFLVAGAVNEQFF.

The V and J genes are TRBV19 and TRBJ2-3; the D gene is possibly TRBD2 (5 bases). Germline assignment: CDR1 LNHDA and CDR2 SQIVND (reference sequence). V dropped 6 bases and J dropped 4 bases, with 17 bases sitting between them. This CDR3 comprises 15 residues. The CDR3 coding sequence is TGTGCCAGTAGGTCCGACGGGAACGCACCAGATACGCAGTATTTT. This gives the protein CASRSDGNAPDTQYF.

This clone was seen a single time. The chain has TRBV6-5 and TRBJ2-3; D not certain. Trimming stripped 5 bases from V and 5 bases from J, with 8 bases between. CDR3 length equals 12 residues. Germline loops: CDR1 MNHEY, CDR2 SVGAGI. The CDR3 region is CASSRPGDTQYF. CDR3 coding DNA: TGTGCCAGCAGTCGACCAGGAGATACGCAGTATTTT.

CDR3 sequence: CASSYDRDSYEQYF. Here the CDR3 DNA reads TGTGCCAGCAGTTACGACAGGGACTCCTACGAGCAGTACTTC. V is TRBV6-5 and J is TRBJ2-7, with 7 nucleotides matching TRBD1. V gave up 2 bases and J gave up 0 bases; unmatched junction bases: 1. Germline V lookup: CDR1 MNHEY, CDR2 SVGAGI. The CDR3 extends over 14 amino acids.

This clone showed up just a few times. V usage is TRBV6-6 and J usage is TRBJ2-5; D might be TRBD2 (5 bases). The CDR3 has 13 amino acids. V was shortened by 7 bases and J by 5 bases, with 14 bases between the two germline ends. The germline CDR1 and CDR2 sequences are MNHNY and SVGAGI (reference sequence). The CDR3 DNA follows: TGTGCCAGCACCGGAAGAGGGTGGGAGACCCAGTACTTC. Translating it yields CASTGRGWETQYF.

The chain couples TRBV11-2 to TRBJ2-5; 7 bases align to TRBD1. CDR1 is SGHAT, CDR2 FQNNGV, per germline. The CDR3 has 15 amino acids. The trim removed 5 bases at V and 5 bases at J, leaving 11 bases unmatched. This CDR3 is CASSQGNRGQETQYF. CDR3 sequence (DNA): TGTGCCAGCAGCCAGGGGAACAGGGGCCAGGAGACCCAGTACTTC.

This chain links TRBV19 with TRBJ2-3; D possibly corresponds to TRBD1 (5 bases). CDR3 size: 14 residues. Per the germline V gene, CDR1 is LNHDA and CDR2 is SQIVND (reference sequence). V lost 6 bases to trimming and J lost 2 bases, with 12 bases between them. CDR3 loop: CASRKTDFTDTQYF. The CDR3, as DNA: TGTGCCAGTAGGAAGACAGATTTCACAGATACGCAGTATTTT.

The chain carries TRBV7-9 and TRBJ2-1; D gene uncertain. Germline-derived CDR1 and CDR2 are SEHNR and FQNEAQ (reference sequence). This CDR3 contains 16 residues. Trimming removed 0 bases from V and 0 bases from J, with 9 bases in between. DNA of the CDR3: TGTGCCAGCAGCTTAGCTGTCGCCAGCTCCTACAATGAGCAGTTCTTC. Protein product: CASSLAVASSYNEQFF. Full variable domain (remainder filled in from reference TRBV7-9 and TRBJ2-1): DTGVSQNPRHKITKRGQNVTFRCDPISEHNRLYWYRQTLGQGPEFLTYFQNEAQLEKSRLLSDRFSAERPKGSFSTLEIQRTEQGDSAMYLCASSLAVASSYNEQFFGPGTRLTVL.

V and J are TRBV4-1 and TRBJ2-3; 11 bases map to TRBD2. CDR3 size: 17 residues. Germline V CDR1 and CDR2: MGHRA, YSYEKL. The V segment lost 0 bases and the J segment 2 bases; nucleotides outside the gene matches: 4. CDR3 DNA: TGCGCCAGCAGCCAAGAGGCTAGCGGGGGGAACACAGATACGCAGTATTTT. Protein sequence: CASSQEASGGNTDTQYF.

The chain carries TRBV6-5 and TRBJ1-2; no clear D gene. Germline V gives CDR1 MNHEY, CDR2 SVGAGI. There are 14 residues in the CDR3. V lost 4 bases to trimming and J lost 6 bases, with 15 bases between them. This CDR3 is CASSWSSQGNGYTF. The CDR3, as DNA: TGTGCCAGCAGTTGGAGTAGTCAAGGAAATGGCTACACCTTC.

The V call is TRBV4-2, the J call TRBJ2-3; possible D gene TRBD2, 7 bases. V dropped 5 bases and J dropped 2 bases, with 20 bases sitting between them. Germline CDR1 reads LGHNA; CDR2 reads YNFKEQ. The length of the CDR3 is 17 residues. The CDR3 DNA sequence: TGTGCCAGCAGCTCCGGGGCGAGGGGGGGCCTCACAGATACGCAGTATTTT. It encodes CASSSGARGGLTDTQYF.

The CDR3 here is CASSLVVGVEETQYF. The CDR3 DNA reads TGCGCCAGCAGCCTGGTGGTCGGGGTAGAAGAGACCCAGTACTTC. This sequence joins TRBV5-1 and TRBJ2-5; a possible D gene is TRBD2 (5 bases). CDR3 length: 15 amino acids. The V end was cut by 4 bases, the J end by 3 bases, with 16 bases between. The germline CDR1 and CDR2 sequences are SGHRS and YFSETQ.

This clone is a singleton in its sample. The chain employs TRBV5-1 and TRBJ2-3; weak D call: TRBD2 (6 bases). The CDR3 is made up of 13 amino acids. V lost 4 bases, J lost 4 bases, and 10 bases lay in between. The germline V gene has CDR1 SGHRS and CDR2 YFSETQ. The chain's CDR3 is CASSRGGADTQYF. In DNA form, the CDR3 reads TGCGCCAGCAGCCGCGGAGGGGCAGATACGCAGTATTTT.

The gene calls are TRBV6-6 and TRBJ2-2, with 7 positions matching TRBD2. V shed 6 bases, J shed 0 bases, and the junction held 22 bases outside the gene matches. Germline-derived CDR1 and CDR2 are MNHNY and SVGAGI (reference sequence). This CDR3 spans 21 amino acids. CDR3 coding DNA: TGTGCCAGCAGCGCGGAGAGGGATCGGATTGCGGGAGTACCGAACACCGGGGAGCTGTTTTTT. The encoded protein is CASSAERDRIAGVPNTGELFF.

J is TRBJ1-2 and V is TRBV2; no reliable D call. The V gene's germline CDR1 is SNHLY and CDR2 FYNNEI. Trimming shortened V by 5 bases and J by 4 bases, and 11 bases separated the two germline ends. The CDR3 has 13 residues. CDR3 sequence: CASSNVRSYGYTF. Written as DNA, the CDR3 is TGTGCCAGCAGTAACGTTCGGAGCTATGGCTACACCTTC.

The chain combines TRBV11-3 with TRBJ2-1, with TRBD2 matching over 9 bases. V trimming: 6 bases; J trimming: 0 bases; junction bases outside the gene matches: 3. The CDR3 extends over 15 amino acids. Germline V gives CDR1 SGHNT, CDR2 YENEEA. The CDR3 DNA reads TGTGCCAGCAGGCTAGCGGGGACCTCCTACAATGAGCAGTTCTTC. Translating it yields CASRLAGTSYNEQFF.

V is TRBV11-2 and J is TRBJ2-1, with D tentatively TRBD1 (5 bases). This CDR3 region has 12 residues. Germline V lookup: CDR1 SGHAT, CDR2 FQNNGV. The ends were cut back, 4 bases at V and 6 bases at J, with 7 bases in the middle. The chain's CDR3 is CASSSGFNEQFF. CDR3 coding DNA: TGTGCCAGCAGCTCAGGGTTCAATGAGCAGTTCTTC.

This clone was seen once. The chain is built from TRBV19 and TRBJ1-2, with 7 bases fitting TRBD1. The CDR3 consists of 15 residues. The V gene end was trimmed by 2 bases and the J gene end by 6 bases; junction bases not matched to a gene: 9. The germline CDR1 and CDR2 sequences are LNHDA and SQIVND (reference sequence). The DNA of the CDR3 is TGTGCCAGTAGTATACCGGCCCGACAGGGCCATGGCTACACCTTC. Translation gives CASSIPARQGHGYTF.

The chain employs TRBV11-2 and TRBJ2-1, with 13 positions matching TRBD2. With 0 bases clipped from V and 6 bases from J, the junction kept 8 bases outside the gene matches. The CDR3 loop spans 18 amino acids. Per germline, CDR1 SGHAT and CDR2 FQNNGV. CDR3 residues: CASSLDLSRLAGGNEQFF. In nucleotides, the CDR3 is TGTGCCAGCAGCTTAGATCTATCCCGACTAGCGGGAGGCAATGAGCAGTTCTTC.

The rearrangement uses TRBV2 and TRBJ1-1, with D perhaps TRBD1 (6 bases). The ends were cut back, 8 bases at V and 4 bases at J, with 17 bases in the middle. Germline V CDR1 and CDR2: SNHLY, FYNNEI. The CDR3 totals 14 residues. The CDR3 nucleotides are TGTGCCAGCGGAAATTACAGGGCCGGCACTGAAGCTTTCTTT. Translated, it gives CASGNYRAGTEAFF.